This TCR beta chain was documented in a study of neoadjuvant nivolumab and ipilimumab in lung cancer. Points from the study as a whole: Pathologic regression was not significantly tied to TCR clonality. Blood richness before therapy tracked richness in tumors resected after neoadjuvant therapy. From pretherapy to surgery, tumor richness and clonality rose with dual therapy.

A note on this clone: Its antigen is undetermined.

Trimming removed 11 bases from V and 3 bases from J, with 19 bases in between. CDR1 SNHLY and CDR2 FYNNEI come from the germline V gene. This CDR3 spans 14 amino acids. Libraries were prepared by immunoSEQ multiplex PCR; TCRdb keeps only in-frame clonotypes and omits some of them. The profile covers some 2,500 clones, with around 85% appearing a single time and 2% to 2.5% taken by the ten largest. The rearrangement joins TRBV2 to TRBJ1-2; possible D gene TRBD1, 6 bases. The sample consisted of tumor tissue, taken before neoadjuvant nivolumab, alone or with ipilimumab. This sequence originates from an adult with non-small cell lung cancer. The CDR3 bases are TGTGCCTCCGTATATAGGGGGACGGACTATGGCTACACCTTC. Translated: CASVYRGTDYGYTF. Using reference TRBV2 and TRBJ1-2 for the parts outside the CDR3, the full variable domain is EPEVTQTPSHQVTQMGQEVILRCVPISNHLYFYWYRQILGQKVEFLVSFYNNEISEKSEIFDDQFSVERPDGSNFTLKIRSTKLEDSAMYFCASVYRGTDYGYTFGSGTRLTVV.